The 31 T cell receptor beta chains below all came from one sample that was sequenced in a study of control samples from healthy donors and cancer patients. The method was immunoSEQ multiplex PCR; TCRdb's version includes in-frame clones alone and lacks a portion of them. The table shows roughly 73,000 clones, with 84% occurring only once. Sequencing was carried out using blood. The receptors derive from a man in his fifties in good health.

CDR3 loop: CASSPGQGAQETQYF. CDR3 DNA: TGCGCCAGCAGCCCCGGACAGGGGGCACAAGAGACCCAGTACTTC. This sequence joins TRBV5-1 and TRBJ2-5, with 11 bases matching TRBD1. Germline lookup yields CDR1 SGHRS and CDR2 YFSETQ. Trimming cost V 4 bases and J 2 bases; bases outside gene matches: 4. The length of the CDR3 is 15 residues.

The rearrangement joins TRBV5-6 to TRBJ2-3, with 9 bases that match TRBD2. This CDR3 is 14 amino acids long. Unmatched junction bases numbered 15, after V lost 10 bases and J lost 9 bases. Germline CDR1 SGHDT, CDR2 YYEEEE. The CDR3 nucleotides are TGTGCCTCCCGAGGGAGCCAGCGGGAGGTCACGCAGTATTTT. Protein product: CASRGSQREVTQYF. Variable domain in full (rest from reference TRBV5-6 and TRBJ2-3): DAGVTQSPTHLIKTRGQQVTLRCSPKSGHDTVSWYQQALGQGPQFIFQYYEEEERQRGNFPDRFSGHQFPNYSSELNVNALLLGDSALYLCASRGSQREVTQYFGPGTRLTVL.

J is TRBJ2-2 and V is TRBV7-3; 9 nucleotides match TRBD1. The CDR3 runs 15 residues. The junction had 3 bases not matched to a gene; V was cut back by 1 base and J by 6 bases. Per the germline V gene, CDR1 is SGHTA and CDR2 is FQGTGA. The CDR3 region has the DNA TGTGCCAGCAGCTTAAACAGGGGGCAAGCCGGGGAGCTGTTTTTT. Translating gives CASSLNRGQAGELFF.

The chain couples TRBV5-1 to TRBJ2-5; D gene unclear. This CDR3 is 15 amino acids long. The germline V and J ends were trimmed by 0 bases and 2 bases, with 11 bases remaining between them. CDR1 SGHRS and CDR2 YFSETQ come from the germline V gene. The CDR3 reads CASSLADGRQETQYF. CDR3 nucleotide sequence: TGCGCCAGCAGCTTGGCGGACGGAAGGCAAGAGACCCAGTACTTC.

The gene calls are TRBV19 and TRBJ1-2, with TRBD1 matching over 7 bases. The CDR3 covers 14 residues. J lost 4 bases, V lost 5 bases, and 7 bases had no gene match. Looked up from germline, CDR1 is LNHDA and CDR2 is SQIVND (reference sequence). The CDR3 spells CASSRGTEGYGYTF. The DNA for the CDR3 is TGTGCCAGTAGTCGAGGGACAGAGGGCTATGGCTACACCTTC.

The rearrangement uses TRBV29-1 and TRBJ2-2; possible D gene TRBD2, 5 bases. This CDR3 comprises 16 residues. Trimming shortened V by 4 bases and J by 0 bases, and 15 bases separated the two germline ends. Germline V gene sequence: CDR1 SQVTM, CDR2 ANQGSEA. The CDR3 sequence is CSVGKRGNSNTGELFF. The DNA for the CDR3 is TGCAGCGTTGGGAAGAGAGGGAACTCGAACACCGGGGAGCTGTTTTTT.

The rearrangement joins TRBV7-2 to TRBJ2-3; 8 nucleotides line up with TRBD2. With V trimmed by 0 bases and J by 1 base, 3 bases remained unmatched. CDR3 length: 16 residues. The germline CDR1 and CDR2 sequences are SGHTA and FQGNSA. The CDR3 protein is CASSLASGRGTDTQYF. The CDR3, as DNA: TGTGCCAGCAGCTTAGCGTCCGGGAGGGGCACAGATACGCAGTATTTT.

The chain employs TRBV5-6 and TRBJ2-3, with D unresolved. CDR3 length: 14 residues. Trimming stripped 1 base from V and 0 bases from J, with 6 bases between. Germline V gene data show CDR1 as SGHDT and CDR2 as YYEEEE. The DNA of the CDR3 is TGTGCCAGCAGCTTGCACGCTAGCACAGATACGCAGTATTTT. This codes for CASSLHASTDTQYF. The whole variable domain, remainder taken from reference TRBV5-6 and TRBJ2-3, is DAGVTQSPTHLIKTRGQQVTLRCSPKSGHDTVSWYQQALGQGPQFIFQYYEEEERQRGNFPDRFSGHQFPNYSSELNVNALLLGDSALYLCASSLHASTDTQYFGPGTRLTVL.

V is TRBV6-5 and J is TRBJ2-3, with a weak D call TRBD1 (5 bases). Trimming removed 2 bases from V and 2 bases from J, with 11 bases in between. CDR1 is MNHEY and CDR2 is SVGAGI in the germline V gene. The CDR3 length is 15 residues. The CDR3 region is CASSYLVGATDTQYF. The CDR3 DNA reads TGTGCCAGCAGTTACCTCGTTGGGGCCACAGATACGCAGTATTTT.

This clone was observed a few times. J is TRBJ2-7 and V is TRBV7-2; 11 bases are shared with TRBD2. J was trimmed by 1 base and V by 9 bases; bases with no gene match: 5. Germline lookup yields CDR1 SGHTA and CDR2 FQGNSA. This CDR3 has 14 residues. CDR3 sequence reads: CASGTSGRSYEQYF. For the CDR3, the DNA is TGTGCCAGTGGTACTAGCGGGAGATCCTACGAGCAGTACTTC.

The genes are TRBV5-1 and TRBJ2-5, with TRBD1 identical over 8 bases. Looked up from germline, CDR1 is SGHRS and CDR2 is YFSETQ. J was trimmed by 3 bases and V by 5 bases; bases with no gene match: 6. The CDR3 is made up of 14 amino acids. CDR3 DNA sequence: TGCGCCAGCAGTCCTACAGGGGGTGAAGAGACCCAGTACTTC. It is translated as CASSPTGGEETQYF.

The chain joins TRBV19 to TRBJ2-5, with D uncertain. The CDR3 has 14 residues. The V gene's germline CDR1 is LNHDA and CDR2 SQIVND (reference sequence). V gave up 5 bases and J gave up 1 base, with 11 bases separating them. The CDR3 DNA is TGTGCCAGTAGTGGAGTGGGCTTCCAAGAGACCCAGTACTTC. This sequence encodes CASSGVGFQETQYF. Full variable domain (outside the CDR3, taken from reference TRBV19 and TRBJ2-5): DGGITQSPKYLFRKEGQNVTLSCEQNLNHDAMYWYRQDPGQGLRLIYYSQIVNDFQKGDIAEGYSVSREKKESFPLTVTSAQKNPTAFYLCASSGVGFQETQYFGPGTRLLVL.

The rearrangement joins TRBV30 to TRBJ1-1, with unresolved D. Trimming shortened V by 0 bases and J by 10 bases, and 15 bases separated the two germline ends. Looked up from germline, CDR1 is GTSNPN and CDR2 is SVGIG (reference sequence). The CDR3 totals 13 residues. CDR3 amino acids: CAWSVTFKFGAFF. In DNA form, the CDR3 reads TGTGCCTGGAGTGTAACCTTCAAGTTTGGAGCTTTCTTT.

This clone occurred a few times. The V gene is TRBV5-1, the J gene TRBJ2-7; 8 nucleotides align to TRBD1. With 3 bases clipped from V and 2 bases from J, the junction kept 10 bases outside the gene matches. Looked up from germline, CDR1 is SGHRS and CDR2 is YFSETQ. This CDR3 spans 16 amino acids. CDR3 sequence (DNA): TGCGCCAGCAGCTCCCGGGACAGGATATCAACCTACGAGCAGTACTTC. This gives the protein CASSSRDRISTYEQYF.

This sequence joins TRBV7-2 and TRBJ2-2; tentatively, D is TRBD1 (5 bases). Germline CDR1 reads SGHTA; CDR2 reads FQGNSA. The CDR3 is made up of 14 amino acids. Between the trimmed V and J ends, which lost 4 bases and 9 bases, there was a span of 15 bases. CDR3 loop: CASSSSGPGRELFF. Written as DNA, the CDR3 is TGTGCCAGCAGCTCCTCAGGGCCCGGTAGGGAGCTGTTTTTT. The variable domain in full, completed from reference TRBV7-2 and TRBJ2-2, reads GAGVSQSPSNKVTEKGKDVELRCDPISGHTALYWYRQSLGQGLEFLIYFQGNSAPDKSGLPSDRFSAERTGGSVSTLTIQRTQQEDSAVYLCASSSSGPGRELFFGEGSRLTVL.

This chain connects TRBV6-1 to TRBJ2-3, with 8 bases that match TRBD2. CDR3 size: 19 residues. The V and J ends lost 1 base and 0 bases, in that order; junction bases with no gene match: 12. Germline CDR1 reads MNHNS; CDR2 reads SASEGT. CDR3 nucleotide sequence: TGTGCCAGCAGTGAAGAAAGCGCCGGGACTAGAGCTAGCACAGATACGCAGTATTTT. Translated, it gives CASSEESAGTRASTDTQYF.

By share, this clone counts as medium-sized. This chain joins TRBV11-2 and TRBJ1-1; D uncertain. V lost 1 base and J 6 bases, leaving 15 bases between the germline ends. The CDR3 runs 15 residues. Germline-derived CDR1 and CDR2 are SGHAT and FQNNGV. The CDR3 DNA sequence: TGTGCCAGCAGCTTAGTTGTGGAGGCTCTCCCTGAAGCTTTCTTT. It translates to CASSLVVEALPEAFF.

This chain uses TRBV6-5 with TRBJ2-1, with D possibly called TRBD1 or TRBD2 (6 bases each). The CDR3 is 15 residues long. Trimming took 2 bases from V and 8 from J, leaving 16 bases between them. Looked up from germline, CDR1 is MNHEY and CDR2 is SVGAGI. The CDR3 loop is CASSYPLKGGHEQFF. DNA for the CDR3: TGTGCCAGCAGTTACCCGCTGAAGGGGGGACATGAGCAGTTCTTC.

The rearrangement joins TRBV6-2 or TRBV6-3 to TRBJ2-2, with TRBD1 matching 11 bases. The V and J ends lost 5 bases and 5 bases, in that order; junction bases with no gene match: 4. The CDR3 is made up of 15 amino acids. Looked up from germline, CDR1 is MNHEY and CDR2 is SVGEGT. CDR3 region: CASSQGQGVTGELFF. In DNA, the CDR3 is TGTGCCAGCAGTCAGGGACAGGGGGTAACCGGGGAGCTGTTTTTT.

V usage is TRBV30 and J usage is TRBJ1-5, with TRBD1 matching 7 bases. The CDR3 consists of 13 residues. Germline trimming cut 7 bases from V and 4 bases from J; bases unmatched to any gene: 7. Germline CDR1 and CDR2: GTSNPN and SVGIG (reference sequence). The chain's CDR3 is CALAGGGNQPQHF. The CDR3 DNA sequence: TGTGCCTTGGCAGGGGGTGGTAATCAGCCCCAGCATTTT.

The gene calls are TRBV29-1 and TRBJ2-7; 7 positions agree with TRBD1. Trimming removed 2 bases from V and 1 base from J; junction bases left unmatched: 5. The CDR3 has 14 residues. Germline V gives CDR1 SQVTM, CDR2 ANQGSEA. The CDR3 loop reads CSVEYRDRSYEQYF. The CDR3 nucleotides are TGCAGCGTTGAATACCGGGACAGATCCTACGAGCAGTACTTC.

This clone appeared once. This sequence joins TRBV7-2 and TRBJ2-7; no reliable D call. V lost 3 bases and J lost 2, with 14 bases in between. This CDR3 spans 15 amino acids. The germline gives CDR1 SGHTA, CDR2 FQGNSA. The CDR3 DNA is TGTGCCAGCAGCTTGTCAGTTCTGGGCGCCTACGAGCAGTACTTC. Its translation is CASSLSVLGAYEQYF.

The CDR3 DNA follows: TGTGCCAGCAGTGAAGAACAGCCCCAGCATTTT. Its translation is CASSEEQPQHF. The V gene is TRBV6-1, the J gene TRBJ1-5; D unclear. Deletions cut 1 base from V and 7 bases from J, with 2 bases between. Germline V gives CDR1 MNHNS, CDR2 SASEGT. CDR3 length: 11 amino acids.

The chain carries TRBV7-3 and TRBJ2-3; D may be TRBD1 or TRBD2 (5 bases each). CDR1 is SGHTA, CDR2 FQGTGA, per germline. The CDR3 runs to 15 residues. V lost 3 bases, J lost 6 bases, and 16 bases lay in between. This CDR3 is CASSFGNRGRDTQYF. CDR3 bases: TGTGCCAGCAGCTTCGGGAATCGGGGACGGGATACGCAGTATTTT.

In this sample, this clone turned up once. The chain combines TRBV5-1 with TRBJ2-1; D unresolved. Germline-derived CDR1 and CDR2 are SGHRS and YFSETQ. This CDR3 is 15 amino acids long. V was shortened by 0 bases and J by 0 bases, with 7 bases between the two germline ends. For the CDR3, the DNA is TGCGCCAGCAGCTTGGAATTTCTCTCCTACAATGAGCAGTTCTTC. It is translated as CASSLEFLSYNEQFF.

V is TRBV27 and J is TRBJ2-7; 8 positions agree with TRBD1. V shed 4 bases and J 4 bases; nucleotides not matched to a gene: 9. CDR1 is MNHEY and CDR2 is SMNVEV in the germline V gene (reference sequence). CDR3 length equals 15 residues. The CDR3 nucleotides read TGTGCCAGCAGTTCTCCAAACAGGGGGGTATACGAGCAGTACTTC. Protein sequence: CASSSPNRGVYEQYF.

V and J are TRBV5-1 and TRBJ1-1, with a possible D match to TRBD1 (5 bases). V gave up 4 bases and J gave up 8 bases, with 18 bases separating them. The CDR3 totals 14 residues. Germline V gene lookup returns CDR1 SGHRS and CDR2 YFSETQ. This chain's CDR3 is CASSTGTSSGEAFF. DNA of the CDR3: TGCGCCAGCAGCACGGGGACTTCCTCCGGGGAAGCTTTCTTT. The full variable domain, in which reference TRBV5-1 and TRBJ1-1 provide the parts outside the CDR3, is KAGVTQTPRYLIKTRGQQVTLSCSPISGHRSVSWYQQTPGQGLQFLFEYFSETQRNKGNFPGRFSGRQFSNSRSEMNVSTLELGDSALYLCASSTGTSSGEAFFGQGTRLTVV.

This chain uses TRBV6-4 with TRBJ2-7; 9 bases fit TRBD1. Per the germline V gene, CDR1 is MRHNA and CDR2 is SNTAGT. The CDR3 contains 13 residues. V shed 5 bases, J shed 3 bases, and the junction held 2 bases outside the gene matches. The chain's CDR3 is CASSMGQGYEQYF. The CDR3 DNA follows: TGTGCCAGCAGTATGGGACAGGGCTACGAGCAGTACTTC.

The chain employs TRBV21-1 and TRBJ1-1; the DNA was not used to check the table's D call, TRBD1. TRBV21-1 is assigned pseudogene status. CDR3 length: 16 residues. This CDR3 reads CASSKEAPTLGTEAFF. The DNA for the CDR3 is TGTGCCAGCAGCAAAGAGGCCCCGACACTTGGGACTGAAGCTTTCTTT.

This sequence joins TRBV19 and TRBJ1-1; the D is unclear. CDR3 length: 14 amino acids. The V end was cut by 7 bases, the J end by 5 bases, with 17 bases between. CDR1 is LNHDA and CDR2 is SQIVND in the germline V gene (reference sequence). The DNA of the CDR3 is TGTGCCAGTATGTCCAGCGATAAACGGACTGAAGCTTTCTTT. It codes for CASMSSDKRTEAFF.

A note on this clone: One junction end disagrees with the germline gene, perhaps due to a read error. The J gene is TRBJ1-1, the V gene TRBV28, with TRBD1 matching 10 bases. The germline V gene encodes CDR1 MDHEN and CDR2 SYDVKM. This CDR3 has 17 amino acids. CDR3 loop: CASSFPGTGALNTKAFF. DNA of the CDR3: TGTGCCAGCAGTTTTCCCGGGACAGGGGCCCTGAACACTAAAGCTTTCTTT.